This TCR beta chain was captured in a study of T cells in Graves' hyperthyroidism and ophthalmopathy. This CDR3 spans 15 amino acids. Trimming at V came to 2 bases and at J to 10 bases, leaving 11 bases not matched to a gene. Germline V lookup: CDR1 SGHKS, CDR2 YYEKEE (reference sequence). This clonotype appeared a few times. Hyperthyroidism, newly diagnosed and lasting under 2 months, affected patients aged 18 to 65. Regions amplified from RNA transcripts were the TCR beta CDR3 regions. When the TCR CDR3 underwent first-round RT-PCR, the HTBI primer set was used. TCRdb reprocessed the multiplex PCR reads via MiXCR and lists one record per CDR3 protein. The sample has some 620,000 distinct CDR3 sequences; 16% are singletons.

The chain joins TRBV5-5 to TRBJ1-1; 10 bases are shared with TRBD1. The receptor was isolated from a woman in her thirties with Graves' hyperthyroidism. Sequencing used blood. CDR3 coding DNA: TGTGCCAGCAGCTTTTCCGGGACAGGGGCAATAGGAGCTTTCTTT. This codes for CASSFSGTGAIGAFF.